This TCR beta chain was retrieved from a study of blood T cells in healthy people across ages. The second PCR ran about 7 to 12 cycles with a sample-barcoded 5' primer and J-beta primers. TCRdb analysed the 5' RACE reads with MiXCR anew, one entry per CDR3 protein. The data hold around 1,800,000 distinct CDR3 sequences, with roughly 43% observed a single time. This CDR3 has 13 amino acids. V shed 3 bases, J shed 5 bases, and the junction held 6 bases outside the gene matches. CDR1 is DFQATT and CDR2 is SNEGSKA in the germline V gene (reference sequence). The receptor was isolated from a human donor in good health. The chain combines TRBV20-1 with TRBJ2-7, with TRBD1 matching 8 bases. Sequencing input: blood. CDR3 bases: TGCAGTGCTAGCCGGGACAGGTACGACGAGCAGTACTTC. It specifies CSASRDRYDEQYF.